One and the same sample provided the 8 T cell receptor beta chains below, sequenced in a study of T cells in Graves' hyperthyroidism and ophthalmopathy (dated by TCRdb to between 2017 and 2020). Library method: multiplex PCR. Instrument used: Illumina HiSeq 2000. The TCR beta CDR3 regions were amplified from RNA transcripts. The first round of RT-PCR for the TCR CDR3 was performed with the HTBI primer set and the Qiagen OneStep RT-PCR kit. The raw public reads went through TCRdb reprocessing: fastp at Q25, MiXCR clone calling, in-frame beta chains kept. All rows with the same CDR3 protein become a single entry with the most common DNA and genes. Across this sample there are approximately 590,000 distinct CDR3 sequences, with around 14% seen only once. Under 8% of the sample belongs to the ten largest clones. The sequencing input was blood. The receptors originated from a woman aged 25-40 years with Graves' hyperthyroidism.

In its sample, this clonotype was seen a few times. The chain employs TRBV19 and TRBJ1-1; no clear D gene. This CDR3 has 11 amino acids. The germline V gene has CDR1 LNHDA and CDR2 SQIVND (reference sequence). With 1 base removed from V and 8 bases from J, the gap between germline ends came to 5 bases. DNA for the CDR3: TGTGCCAGTAGTATAGGCGGGGAAGCTTTCTTT. Translation: CASSIGGEAFF.

This chain connects TRBV7-3 to TRBJ2-6; possible D gene TRBD2, 7 bases. CDR1 is SGHTA and CDR2 is FQGTGA in the germline V gene. V shed 5 bases and J shed 0 bases, with 14 bases lying between them. This CDR3 region has 17 residues. Here the CDR3 reads CASSVEGGVSGANVLTF. In nucleotides, the CDR3 is TGTGCCAGCAGCGTGGAGGGGGGGGTCTCTGGGGCCAACGTCCTGACTTTC.

This clonotype was picked up many times. V usage is TRBV5-8 and J usage is TRBJ2-1, with 8 bases lining up with TRBD2. The CDR3 loop spans 15 amino acids. V lost 4 bases, J lost 4 bases, and 7 bases stayed unmatched. Germline V gene data show CDR1 as SGHTS and CDR2 as YDEGEE. CDR3: CASSGTSGGYNEQFF. As DNA, the CDR3 is TGTGCCAGCAGCGGAACTAGCGGCGGATACAATGAGCAGTTCTTC. Combining the CDR3 with reference TRBV5-8 and TRBJ2-1 gives the whole variable domain EAGVTQSPTHLIKTRGQQATLRCSPISGHTSVYWYQQALGLGLQFLLWYDEGEERNRGNFPPRFSGRQFPNYSSELNVNALELEDSALYLCASSGTSGGYNEQFFGPGTRLTVL.

With respect to this clonotype: At one boundary the junction diverges from the germline segment, which might be a read error. This sequence joins TRBV28 and TRBJ2-5, with D perhaps matching TRBD2 (6 bases). CDR1 and CDR2 (germline): MDHEN, SYDVKM. This CDR3 is 16 amino acids long. CDR3 sequence: CAISESLGGGQETQYF. CDR3 bases: TGTGCCATCAGTGAGTCGTTGGGAGGTGGGCAAGAGACCCAGTACTTC. Full variable domain (remainder filled in from reference TRBV28 and TRBJ2-5): DVKVTQSSRYLVKRTGEKVFLECVQDMDHENMFWYRQDPGLGLRLIYFSYDVKMKEKGDIPEGYSVSREKKERFSLILESASTNQTSMYLCAISESLGGGQETQYFGPGTRLLVL.

There are many counts of this clonotype. V usage is TRBV30 and J usage is TRBJ1-1, with D unclear. Trimming shortened V by 7 bases and J by 1 base, and 10 bases separated the two germline ends. Looked up from germline, CDR1 is GTSNPN and CDR2 is SVGIG (reference sequence). The CDR3 spans 12 residues. CDR3 in amino acids: CASRSQNTEAFF. In nucleotides, the CDR3 is TGTGCCTCCAGGAGCCAGAACACTGAAGCTTTCTTT.

This clonotype was seen repeatedly, ten times or more. Mismatch with germline at one junction end may stem from a read error. CDR3 protein: CASSLAQGGYGYTF. DNA for the CDR3: TGTGCCAGCAGCTTAGCGCAGGGGGGCTATGGCTACACCTTC. The gene calls are TRBV5-1 and TRBJ1-2, with 7 bases fitting TRBD1. Per the germline V gene, CDR1 is SGHRS and CDR2 is YFSETQ. This CDR3 contains 14 residues.

This clonotype was picked up many times. The J gene is TRBJ2-1, the V gene TRBV9; tentatively, D is TRBD2 (5 bases). V was clipped by 3 bases and J by 9 bases, with 16 bases between them. CDR1 and CDR2 from the germline V gene are SGDLS and YYNGEE. This CDR3 is built from 14 residues. The CDR3 sequence: CASSASGLPAEQFF. CDR3 nucleotide sequence: TGTGCCAGCAGCGCTAGTGGACTGCCGGCTGAGCAGTTCTTC.

J is TRBJ1-6 and V is TRBV5-5, with 7 bases identical to TRBD1. V lost 0 bases to trimming and J lost 9 bases; unmatched junction nucleotides: 9. The CDR3 consists of 16 residues. The germline CDR1 and CDR2 sequences are SGHKS and YYEKEE (reference sequence). CDR3 sequence (DNA): TGTGCCAGCAGCTTGGCCTCAGGGGGAAATGGTTCACCCCTCCACTTT. Protein: CASSLASGGNGSPLHF.